These T cell receptor beta chains were read from a single sample in a study of T cell repertoires in cytomegalovirus infection. TCRdb re-called the reads through MiXCR, storing one row per CDR3 protein. The data show 310,000 or so distinct CDR3 sequences, 15% to 20% seen once. Material for sequencing was PBMCs. The source is a human donor in good health (CMV status not recorded). Some clones in this sample may be carry-over from other donors' samples. Both conserved end residues are part of each CDR3. Fields, in order: clone size, J gene, V gene, CDR3 protein. Size tells how often a clone was seen (once, few, many) or the class of an expanded clone, and some rows leave it out.

clone_size: .
j_call: TRBJ1-5
v_call: TRBV20-1
cdr3_aa: CSAILGLNQPQHF

clone_size: many
j_call: TRBJ1-6
v_call: TRBV10-3
cdr3_aa: CAISTQGNSYNSPLHF

clone_size: few
j_call: TRBJ2-1
v_call: TRBV7-9
cdr3_aa: CASRPKATYNEQFF

clone_size: many
j_call: TRBJ1-2
v_call: TRBV7-2
cdr3_aa: CASSSQWNYGYTF

clone_size: .
j_call: TRBJ2-3
v_call: TRBV29-1
cdr3_aa: CSVGGTSGGASDTQYF

clone_size: many
j_call: TRBJ2-3
v_call: TRBV7-2
cdr3_aa: CASSQRTGSTDTQYF

clone_size: many
j_call: TRBJ1-3
v_call: TRBV7-2
cdr3_aa: CASSVVPGASSGNTIYF

clone_size: .
j_call: TRBJ2-7
v_call: TRBV5-4
cdr3_aa: CASSHKSSFKTYEQYF

clone_size: few
j_call: TRBJ1-1
v_call: TRBV29-1
cdr3_aa: CSGQMGNTEAFF

clone_size: .
j_call: TRBJ1-4
v_call: TRBV20-1
cdr3_aa: CSARAQGAEEKLFF

clone_size: .
j_call: TRBJ1-3
v_call: TRBV3-1
cdr3_aa: CASSQVVGLAGNTIYF

clone_size: few
j_call: TRBJ2-3
v_call: TRBV10-3
cdr3_aa: CAISESPGLFADTQYF